This T cell receptor (beta chain) was captured by sequencing in a study of blood T cell repertoires in COVID-19. Study overall: Both acute and convalescent COVID-19 samples were obtained from the United States, Italy and Spain. In each case, the material was cDNA or gDNA derived from T cells, B-cell-depleted T cells, or PBMCs.

Trimming took 5 bases from V and 3 from J, leaving 13 bases between them. Looked up from germline, CDR1 is MDHEN and CDR2 is SYDVKM. This CDR3 region has 14 residues. Clones were sequenced by immunoSEQ multiplex PCR, and TCRdb holds only the in-frame ones, with some missing. The data show around 120,000 clones, 86% seen once. This chain joins TRBV28 and TRBJ1-2; tentatively, D is TRBD1 (5 bases). The TCR sequence derives from a man between 65 and 80 years old who had recovered from COVID-19. The sequencing sample was made of peripheral blood. CDR3 residues: CASSPRRGYYGYTF. The CDR3 bases are TGTGCCAGCAGTCCCCGGCGGGGGTACTATGGCTACACCTTC.